Listed here is a single T cell receptor (beta chain). Its antigen is still unknown. This specimen comes from a study of cytomegalovirus exposure and HLA in healthy donors. Study-wide background: Ancestry clustering placed about four fifths of several hundred genotyped donors in the Caucasian-associated cluster.

General study findings and limits: Earlier analysis looked at TCR beta V segments, and most were productive about 87% or about 30% of the time.

Researchers ran the PCR with 60 Vbeta and 13 Jbeta primers. TCRdb keeps only in-frame clones here, not all; method: immunoSEQ multiplex PCR. The sample holds tens of thousands of clones, approximately 71% seen once. CDR1 is SGHTA and CDR2 is FQGNSA in the germline V gene. The CDR3 has 16 amino acids. J was trimmed by 1 base and V by 4 bases; bases with no gene match: 2. V gene TRBV7-2 combines with J gene TRBJ2-2, with 11 bases fitting TRBD2. The TCR comes from a woman aged 40 to 50 in good health and CMV-seropositive. Sequenced sample: PBMCs. The chain's CDR3 is CASSWTSGLNTGELFF. The CDR3 DNA follows: TGTGCCAGCAGCTGGACTAGCGGGCTGAACACCGGGGAGCTGTTTTTT.